This record covers a single T cell receptor beta chain. This record belongs to a study of blood T cell repertoires in COVID-19. Turning to the study itself: Sites across the United States, Italy and Spain contributed samples from acute and convalescent COVID-19. In each case, the material was cDNA or gDNA derived from T cells, B-cell-depleted T cells, or PBMCs.

Original methodology: Researchers report that nucleated cell counts were estimated from reference gene primer amplification. The data were produced by immunoSEQ multiplex PCR, yet TCRdb's version contains in-frame clones alone and is incomplete. That table furnishes V, J and clone size, whereas the DNA furnished D and trimming. The data contain a few hundred thousand clones, just over 85% of them singletons. Germline V gene sequence: CDR1 MGHDK, CDR2 SYGVNS. V was trimmed by 3 bases and J by 3 bases, leaving 12 bases between them. CDR3 size: 14 residues. The TCR was taken from a man younger than 45 who had recovered from COVID-19. The chain links TRBV25-1 to TRBJ2-7, with D perhaps matching TRBD2 (6 bases). The source material was peripheral blood. The chain's CDR3 is CASSDPGGFYEQYF. The CDR3 bases are TGTGCCAGCAGTGACCCCGGGGGTTTCTACGAGCAGTACTTC.